One and the same sample provided the 25 T cell receptor beta chains below, sequenced in a study of T cells after yellow fever vaccination. In TCRdb, the 5' RACE reads were re-called with MiXCR into one record per CDR3 protein. Seen here are 620,000 or so distinct CDR3 sequences, about 12% observed once, and the top ten hold 15%. The sequences come from PBMCs, collected on the day of the yellow fever booster vaccination. These TCRs come from a man aged 25 to 45 who received the YFV17D yellow fever vaccine.

This clonotype has more than one count but fewer than ten. The V call is TRBV19, the J call TRBJ2-1; TRBD2 aligns across 7 bases. V lost 6 bases, J lost 5 bases, and 10 bases stayed unmatched. The CDR3 length is 15 residues. Germline CDR1 reads LNHDA; CDR2 reads SQIVND (reference sequence). The CDR3 reads CASSKGSGINNEQFF. The CDR3 DNA reads TGTGCCAGTAGCAAAGGAAGCGGGATAAACAATGAGCAGTTCTTC.

This clonotype was detected a few times. The genes are TRBV29-1 and TRBJ2-7, with D possibly TRBD1 on 7 matching bases. The CDR3 totals 15 residues. The V gene's germline CDR1 is SQVTM and CDR2 ANQGSEA. Trimming stripped 0 bases from V and 9 bases from J, with 21 bases between. This CDR3 is CSVEDGGQLLRGQYF. The CDR3, as DNA: TGCAGCGTTGAAGACGGGGGACAGCTTCTTAGGGGGCAGTACTTC.

This chain connects TRBV15 to TRBJ2-5, with 8 bases that match TRBD1. CDR1 and CDR2 from the germline V gene are LNHNV and YYDKDF (reference sequence). The CDR3 runs to 18 residues. Trimming removed 1 base from V and 2 bases from J; junction bases left unmatched: 12. The CDR3: CATSRAKPDRGPQETQYF. The CDR3, as DNA: TGTGCCACCAGCAGAGCGAAACCCGACAGGGGACCTCAAGAGACCCAGTACTTC.

This clonotype has a count of ten or more. The chain uses TRBV7-2 and TRBJ2-1; 11 nucleotides align to TRBD1. This CDR3 is 14 amino acids long. The V segment lost 8 bases and the J segment 7 bases; nucleotides outside the gene matches: 7. Germline CDR1 and CDR2: SGHTA and FQGNSA. The CDR3 DNA sequence: TGTGCCAGCCGGGTGGGACAGGGGGGGAATGAGCAGTTCTTC. Translated, it gives CASRVGQGGNEQFF. The full variable domain, completed using reference TRBV7-2 and TRBJ2-1, is GAGVSQSPSNKVTEKGKDVELRCDPISGHTALYWYRQSLGQGLEFLIYFQGNSAPDKSGLPSDRFSAERTGGSVSTLTIQRTQQEDSAVYLCASRVGQGGNEQFFGPGTRLTVL.

This chain connects TRBV12-3 or TRBV12-4 to TRBJ2-7; 11 bases line up with TRBD1. J was trimmed by 4 bases and V by 6 bases; bases with no gene match: 8. CDR3 length: 15 residues. The CDR3 is CASRQGQGESYEQYF. The DNA for the CDR3 is TGTGCCAGCAGACAGGGACAGGGGGAAAGTTACGAGCAGTACTTC.

Only a few counts were recorded for this clonotype. For the CDR3, the DNA is TGTGCCAGCAGCCAAGGGGCAGGCTACCTCTACGAGCAGTACTTC. It codes for CASSQGAGYLYEQYF. The gene calls are TRBV14 and TRBJ2-7; D ambiguous. The germline CDR1 and CDR2 sequences are SGHDN and FVKESK. Trimming removed 1 base at V and 3 bases at J, with 13 bases between. The CDR3 extends over 15 amino acids.

The J gene is TRBJ2-3, the V gene TRBV20-1; 8 bases are a match to TRBD2. V trimming: 0 bases; J trimming: 3 bases; junction bases outside the gene matches: 8. The CDR3 spans 16 residues. CDR1 DFQATT and CDR2 SNEGSKA come from the germline V gene (reference sequence). The CDR3 sequence: CSARDSREGQTDTQYF. CDR3 DNA sequence: TGCAGTGCTAGAGATTCACGGGAGGGCCAAACAGATACGCAGTATTTT.

This clonotype has just a few counts. The chain is built from TRBV16 and TRBJ2-5; 7 bases agree with TRBD1. V trimming: 5 bases; J trimming: 2 bases; junction bases outside the gene matches: 11. CDR1 and CDR2 (germline): KGHSY, FQNENV. The CDR3 totals 16 residues. The CDR3 bases are TGTGCCAGCAGCGCCGGGACAGTCGGTCTTCAAGAGACCCAGTACTTC. Translated, it gives CASSAGTVGLQETQYF.

This clonotype has just one count. As the CDR3 is not closed by the conserved phenylalanine or tryptophan, this likely results from a read error. The chain combines TRBV7-9 with TRBJ2-3; TRBD2 is a possible D gene (6 bases). CDR3 length: 17 amino acids. Germline lookup yields CDR1 SEHNR and CDR2 FQNEAQ (reference sequence). V gave up 7 bases and J gave up 1 base, with 21 bases separating them. The CDR3 DNA reads as TGTGCCAGCATCCTTGGAGGGGTAGCAAGCGGCACAGATACGCAGTATTCT. It specifies CASILGGVASGTDTQYS.

This clonotype turned up a few times. The gene calls are TRBV20-1 and TRBJ2-7; D not certain. Germline V gene data show CDR1 as DFQATT and CDR2 as SNEGSKA (reference sequence). The CDR3 consists of 12 residues. Trimming stripped 4 bases from V and 7 bases from J, with 14 bases between. DNA for the CDR3: TGCAGTGCTAAGCGTGGTCCGCTTGAGCAGTACTTC. It encodes CSAKRGPLEQYF.

A few counts support this clonotype. The genes are TRBV6-5 and TRBJ2-5; TRBD1 agrees at 8 bases. Unmatched junction bases numbered 9, after V lost 0 bases and J lost 6 bases. Germline CDR1 reads MNHEY; CDR2 reads SVGAGI. The CDR3 totals 16 residues. CDR3 bases: TGTGCCAGCAGTTACTCGGAGGGGACAGGCGGGCAGACCCAGTACTTC. Translation gives CASSYSEGTGGQTQYF.

This sequence joins TRBV5-1 and TRBJ2-3; TRBD1 is a possible D gene (6 bases). With 3 bases removed from V and 2 bases from J, the gap between germline ends came to 13 bases. Germline-derived CDR1 and CDR2 are SGHRS and YFSETQ. This CDR3 has 15 residues. CDR3 sequence reads: CASSSTGRLTDTQYF. The CDR3 DNA reads TGCGCCAGCAGCTCGACAGGTCGACTCACAGATACGCAGTATTTT.

This sequence joins TRBV18 and TRBJ1-3; unclear D gene. The CDR3 runs to 12 residues. Trimming took 0 bases from V and 6 from J, leaving 3 bases between them. The germline gives CDR1 KGHSH, CDR2 LQKENI. The DNA for the CDR3 is TGTGCCAGCTCACCACCGGAAAACACCATATATTTT. This gives the protein CASSPPENTIYF.

The chain couples TRBV30 to TRBJ2-7; the match to TRBD2 covers 7 bases. Germline CDR1 and CDR2: GTSNPN and SVGIG (reference sequence). This CDR3 has 14 amino acids. After removal of 3 bases from V and 9 bases from J, the junction contained 14 bases not matched to a gene. The DNA of the CDR3 is TGTGCCTGGAGCCCGGGGGGTCTCATAGGCGCGCAGTACTTC. As protein: CAWSPGGLIGAQYF.

This clonotype came up a few times. V is TRBV6-5 and J is TRBJ2-5; 11 bases map to TRBD2. This CDR3 comprises 18 residues. J lost 3 bases, V lost 0 bases, and 9 bases had no gene match. Germline V gives CDR1 MNHEY, CDR2 SVGAGI. CDR3 DNA: TGTGCCAGCAGTTACTCGCTAGCGGGAGGCCCTAACAAAGAGACCCAGTACTTC. It yields the protein CASSYSLAGGPNKETQYF.

This chain connects TRBV20-1 to TRBJ2-7, with a possible D match to TRBD2 (5 bases). Per germline, CDR1 DFQATT and CDR2 SNEGSKA (reference sequence). Trimming pared 7 bases from V and 2 bases from J, leaving 12 bases between. This CDR3 contains 12 residues. The CDR3 nucleotides read TGCAGTGGGAGGACTCAAACCTACGAGCAGTACTTC. Protein product: CSGRTQTYEQYF.

In this sample, this clonotype turned up a few times. The chain employs TRBV10-1 and TRBJ2-1, with 8 positions matching TRBD2. Trimming at V came to 4 bases and at J to 5 bases, leaving 1 base not matched to a gene. Germline CDR1 and CDR2: WNHNN and SYGVQD (reference sequence). CDR3 length: 13 amino acids. CDR3 loop: CASSGTSNNEQFF. DNA for the CDR3: TGCGCCAGCAGTGGGACTAGCAACAATGAGCAGTTCTTC.

V gene TRBV4-2 combines with J gene TRBJ2-7; TRBD1 is a possible D gene (6 bases). This CDR3 is 14 amino acids long. V shed 1 base and J shed 7 bases, with 14 bases lying between them. Germline loops: CDR1 LGHNA, CDR2 YNFKEQ. The CDR3 reads CASSQADSQGEQYF. CDR3 DNA: TGTGCCAGCAGCCAAGCCGACAGTCAGGGGGAGCAGTACTTC.

The table lists this clonotype with a few counts. The chain links TRBV7-2 to TRBJ2-1, with D perhaps matching TRBD1 or TRBD2 (5 bases each). The CDR3 covers 15 residues. Between the trimmed V and J ends, which lost 5 bases and 5 bases, there was a span of 16 bases. The germline V gene encodes CDR1 SGHTA and CDR2 FQGNSA. The CDR3 bases are TGTGCCAGCAGCCTGGCCCTTCCGGGGCACAATGAGCAGTTCTTC. As protein: CASSLALPGHNEQFF.

CDR3 bases: TGCAGTGCTAGTAGAGTGGTGAATGAGCAGTTCTTC. It yields the protein CSASRVVNEQFF. This chain joins TRBV20-1 and TRBJ2-1; D gene uncertain. V lost 3 bases, J lost 7 bases, and 10 bases lay in between. The CDR3 is 12 amino acids. Germline values: CDR1 DFQATT, CDR2 SNEGSKA (reference sequence).

This clonotype was counted a few times. This chain joins TRBV7-2 and TRBJ2-3; D remains ambiguous. CDR3 length: 13 residues. Germline V gene data show CDR1 as SGHTA and CDR2 as FQGNSA. V was pared by 9 bases and J by 8 bases, with 18 bases between. CDR3 sequence: CASHAYLATTQYF. The CDR3 DNA follows: TGTGCCAGTCACGCTTACTTAGCAACTACGCAGTATTTT.

In this sample, this clonotype turned up a few times. The chain has TRBV7-9 and TRBJ1-2; D is undetermined. The CDR3 sequence is 16 residues long. V lost 2 bases, J lost 8 bases, and 21 bases lay in between. Germline lookup yields CDR1 SEHNR and CDR2 FQNEAQ (reference sequence). CDR3 in amino acids: CASSLSETTNHLGYTF. The CDR3 coding sequence is TGTGCCAGCAGCTTATCGGAGACAACTAACCATTTGGGCTACACCTTC.

This rearrangement joins TRBV12-3 or TRBV12-4 to TRBJ2-2; a possible D gene is TRBD2 (6 bases). V dropped 8 bases and J dropped 1 base, with 17 bases sitting between them. The CDR3 runs to 16 residues. CDR3 residues: CASGHSGGVNTGELFF. The DNA for the CDR3 is TGTGCCAGCGGCCACTCGGGCGGGGTGAACACCGGGGAGCTGTTTTTT.

This chain connects TRBV18 to TRBJ2-4, with 11 bases lining up with TRBD1. Germline assignment: CDR1 KGHSH and CDR2 LQKENI. The CDR3 sequence is 15 residues long. The V segment lost 2 bases and the J segment 7 bases; nucleotides outside the gene matches: 4. The CDR3 DNA reads as TGTGCCAGCTCACCATCCGGACAGGGGGCGAACATTCAGTACTTC. Translating it yields CASSPSGQGANIQYF.

This clonotype was recorded a few times. The chain links TRBV4-3 to TRBJ2-1; TRBD2 matches 11 bases. Looked up from germline, CDR1 is LGHNA and CDR2 is YSLEER. The J segment lost 6 bases and the V segment lost 0 bases, leaving 1 base of the junction unmatched. The CDR3 loop spans 15 amino acids. The CDR3: CASSQEGTSGNEQFF. The CDR3 bases are TGCGCCAGCAGCCAAGAGGGGACTAGCGGCAATGAGCAGTTCTTC.